This TCR beta chain appears in the sequencing data of a study of blood T cell repertoires in COVID-19. Study at large: Some COVID-19 samples were acute and others convalescent; all came from the United States, Italy and Spain. The analysed material was cDNA or gDNA that came from T cells, B-cell-depleted T cells, or PBMCs.

As originally analysed: The assay estimated nucleated cells by amplifying reference gene primers. The table came from immunoSEQ multiplex PCR; TCRdb's copy has only in-frame clones and leaves some out. V, J and clone size were drawn from that table, and D and trimming were deduced from the DNA. The sample has about 180,000 clones, 89% seen once. CDR3 length equals 16 residues. Trimming pared 7 bases from V and 6 bases from J, leaving 24 bases between. Looked up from germline, CDR1 is SEHNR and CDR2 is FQNEAQ (reference sequence). This receptor was taken from a woman between 40 and 50 years old with acute COVID-19. The sequencing sample was made of PBMCs or T cells enriched from blood (not recorded which). The gene calls are TRBV7-9 and TRBJ1-2; D is uncertain. The CDR3 here is CASTLPNFEVPDGYTF. In DNA, the CDR3 is TGTGCCAGCACCCTTCCAAACTTTGAGGTCCCGGATGGCTACACCTTC.